This T cell receptor (beta chain) was captured by sequencing in a study of T cells after yellow fever vaccination. TCRdb processed the 5' RACE reads anew with MiXCR; each CDR3 protein has one entry. The sample yields about 250,000 distinct CDR3 sequences, approximately 3.5% seen once. This clonotype was observed at least ten times. Antigen: not known. This CDR3 has 14 residues. The V gene's germline CDR1 is SEHNR and CDR2 FQNEAQ (reference sequence). V lost 4 bases and J lost 5, with 14 bases in between. General study results and limits: Repertoires sorted by FACS could include abundant clonotypes that are contaminants from the bulk population. A weaker but faster secondary response was observed, peaking on day 5 versus 15.

Sequencing used PBMCs, obtained 15 days after the yellow fever booster vaccination. The chain couples TRBV7-9 to TRBJ2-5; a weak D match, TRBD2 (5 bases). This receptor was identified in a man between 18 and 29 years old who received the YFV17D yellow fever vaccine. DNA for the CDR3: TGTGCCAGCAGCTCCGGACTCAAGGAGGAGACCCAGTACTTC. Residues: CASSSGLKEETQYF.